These 8 T cell receptor beta chains were all obtained from the same sample, sequenced in a study of graft-versus-host responses after intestinal transplantation. Sequenced by immunoSEQ multiplex PCR; TCRdb stores in-frame clones only, minus some. The sample contains some 120,000 clones, around nine tenths of which appear only once. For these TCRs, the target antigens are not known. The sample here was unstimulated CD4+ T cells sorted from spleen or lymph node cells, taken before transplant. The source of these receptors is a human donor who was the organ donor for an intestinal transplant.

The table lists this clone with a count of one. The chain employs TRBV19 and TRBJ2-3, with D unresolved. CDR3 length equals 15 residues. Germline values: CDR1 LNHDA, CDR2 SQIVND (reference sequence). V was trimmed by 3 bases and J by 2 bases, leaving 12 bases between them. The CDR3 here is CASSMLRPFTDTQYF. DNA of the CDR3: TGTGCCAGTAGTATGCTTAGACCATTCACAGATACGCAGTATTTT.

The chain joins TRBV5-4 to TRBJ2-1, with unresolved D. V lost 0 bases and J lost 9, with 10 bases in between. From germline, CDR1 is SGHNT and CDR2 YYREEE (reference sequence). The CDR3 runs to 13 residues. The CDR3 DNA follows: TGTGCCAGCAGCTTGGGCCCAGACGGTGAGCAGTTCTTC. It encodes CASSLGPDGEQFF.

The CDR3 protein is CASSVGDYEQYF. As DNA, the CDR3 is TGTGCCAGCAGTGTAGGGGACTACGAGCAGTACTTC. The chain couples TRBV6-5 to TRBJ2-7; tentative D call: TRBD1 (5 bases). V was pared by 5 bases and J by 3 bases, with 8 bases between. Germline CDR1 is MNHEY and CDR2 is SVGAGI. CDR3 size: 12 residues.

The chain is built from TRBV27 and TRBJ1-2, with D possibly TRBD1 on 6 matching bases. Per the germline V gene, CDR1 is MNHEY and CDR2 is SMNVEV (reference sequence). There are 16 residues in the CDR3. V was shortened by 4 bases and J by 4 bases, with 19 bases between the two germline ends. The CDR3 nucleotides read TGTGCCAGCAGTTCCCTAGGGGGGGCGTGGGTCTATGGCTACACCTTC. It specifies CASSSLGGAWVYGYTF.

The CDR3 DNA reads as TGTGCCAGCAGTGGGGACAGGGGGCGCGAGCAGTACTTC. Translated: CASSGDRGREQYF. The chain links TRBV6-5 to TRBJ2-7, with TRBD1 matching over 12 bases. V lost 5 bases, J lost 6 bases, and 2 bases stayed unmatched. This CDR3 comprises 13 residues. Germline V gene lookup returns CDR1 MNHEY and CDR2 SVGAGI.

Worth noting for this clone: The sample contains more than one DNA sequence encoding this CDR3. The chain uses TRBV9 and TRBJ2-1; 12 positions agree with TRBD2. The CDR3 has 15 amino acids. J gave up 7 bases and V 0 bases, and 2 bases lay outside the gene matches. Germline V gene data show CDR1 as SGDLS and CDR2 as YYNGEE. The CDR3 protein is CASSVAGLAGNEQFF. For the CDR3, the DNA is TGTGCCAGCAGCGTAGCCGGACTAGCGGGAAATGAGCAGTTCTTC.

The chain couples TRBV4-2 to TRBJ2-3, with D uncertain. The CDR3 contains 16 residues. Germline V gives CDR1 LGHNA, CDR2 YNFKEQ. V lost 1 base and J lost 3, with 14 bases in between. CDR3 DNA: TGTGCCAGCAGCCAAGTAGGGCGGACCGAGACAGATACGCAGTATTTT. Translated, it gives CASSQVGRTETDTQYF.

This clone was picked up one time. The chain carries TRBV18 and TRBJ2-3; D possibly corresponds to TRBD2 (5 bases). The germline CDR1 and CDR2 sequences are KGHSH and LQKENI. V shed 3 bases and J shed 6 bases, with 16 bases lying between them. This CDR3 is built from 15 residues. CDR3 loop: CASSPQRGLVDTQYF. CDR3 bases: TGTGCCAGCTCACCCCAGAGAGGGCTGGTTGATACGCAGTATTTT.